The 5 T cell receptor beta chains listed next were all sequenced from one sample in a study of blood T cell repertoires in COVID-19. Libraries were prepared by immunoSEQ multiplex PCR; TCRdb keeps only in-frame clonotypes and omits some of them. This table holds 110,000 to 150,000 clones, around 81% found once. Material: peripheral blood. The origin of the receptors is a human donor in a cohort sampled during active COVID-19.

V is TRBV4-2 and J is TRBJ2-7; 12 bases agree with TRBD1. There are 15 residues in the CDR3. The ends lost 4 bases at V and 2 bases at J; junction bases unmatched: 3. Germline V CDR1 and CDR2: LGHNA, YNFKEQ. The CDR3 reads CASSRGTGGAYEQYF. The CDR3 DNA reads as TGTGCCAGCAGCCGAGGGACAGGGGGCGCCTACGAGCAGTACTTC.

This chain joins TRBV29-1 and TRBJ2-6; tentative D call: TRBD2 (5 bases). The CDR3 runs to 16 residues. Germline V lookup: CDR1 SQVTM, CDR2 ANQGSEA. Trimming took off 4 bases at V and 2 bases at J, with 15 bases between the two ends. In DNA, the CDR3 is TGCAGCGTTGGAAGTGAGGGTACGGCTGGGGCCAACGTCCTGACTTTC. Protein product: CSVGSEGTAGANVLTF.

CDR3 region: CASSKALPQGTEETQYF. CDR3 nucleotides: TGTGCCAGCAGCAAGGCACTTCCCCAGGGGACGGAAGAGACCCAGTACTTC. The gene calls are TRBV21-1 and TRBJ2-5; the table calls TRBD1, which could not be checked here. TRBV21-1 is a pseudogene locus. This CDR3 is built from 17 residues.

CDR3 sequence (DNA): TGTGCCAGCAGCTTCGGGACAGGGACTCGTGGGGAGCAGTACTTC. Translation gives CASSFGTGTRGEQYF. The rearrangement uses TRBV5-5 and TRBJ2-7; TRBD1 matches 9 bases. Unmatched junction bases numbered 10, after V lost 2 bases and J lost 7 bases. The germline V gene has CDR1 SGHKS and CDR2 YYEKEE (reference sequence). The CDR3 is 15 residues long.

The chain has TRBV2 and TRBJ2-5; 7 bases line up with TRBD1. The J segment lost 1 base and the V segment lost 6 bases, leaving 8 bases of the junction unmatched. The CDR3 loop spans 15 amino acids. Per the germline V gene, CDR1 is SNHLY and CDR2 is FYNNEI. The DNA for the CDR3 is TGTGCCAGCAGCACAGGGGCGAACTCCCAAGAGACCCAGTACTTC. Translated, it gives CASSTGANSQETQYF.